This record covers a single TCR beta chain. The antigen remains undetermined. Germline CDR1 KGHSH, CDR2 LQKENI. This CDR3 has 18 residues. Trimming took off 0 bases at V and 3 bases at J, with 18 bases between the two ends. The data stem from a study of cytomegalovirus exposure and HLA in healthy donors. Study background: The roughly 120 million unique TCR beta sequences, from around 200 million T cells, were found by an earlier analysis.

Study-level points and caveats: Judged likely to be a sequencing artifact was a cluster of highly shared sequence variants. Indistinguishable V segments such as TRBV6-2 and TRBV6-3 were excluded.

The PCR contained 60 Vbeta and 13 Jbeta primers. TCRdb's copy holds only in-frame clones and misses some; the assay was immunoSEQ multiplex PCR. The sample data list 150,000 to 250,000 clones. The sequence was obtained from a boy younger than 18 in good health and CMV-seronegative. Input material: PBMCs. The chain links TRBV18 to TRBJ2-1; D is undetermined. The CDR3: CASSPPIGLTNLYNEQFF. DNA of the CDR3: TGTGCCAGCTCACCACCTATTGGGCTGACCAATCTCTACAATGAGCAGTTCTTC.